Many counts were recorded for the clone carrying this TCR beta chain. Antigen specificity is unknown. This record comes from a study of neurological immune-mediated disorders. The output of every sequencing run exceeded 190 million TCR-beta sequences, derived from 15-18 subjects. TCRdb analysed the 5' RACE reads with MiXCR anew, one entry per CDR3 protein. Of 25,000 to 30,000 distinct CDR3 sequences in the sample, under 7% are singletons; the top ten hold roughly 8.8%. The CDR3 runs to 13 residues. Between the trimmed V and J ends, which lost 2 bases and 4 bases, there was a span of 8 bases. Germline V gene lookup returns CDR1 MDHEN and CDR2 SYDVKM. Notes on the study in general: TCR-beta repertoires seemed private in all groups, with no expanded CDR3 amino acid sequences shared.

The receptor was isolated from a woman aged 45 to 65 in good health. V usage is TRBV28 and J usage is TRBJ1-1, with a tentative D call TRBD1 (5 bases). Sequencing was carried out using PBMCs. CDR3 sequence: CASSLERGTEAFF. CDR3 nucleotides: TGTGCCAGCAGTTTAGAGAGGGGCACTGAAGCTTTCTTT.